Following are 25 T cell receptor beta chains from one sample sequenced in a study of T cell repertoires in cytomegalovirus infection. MiXCR was run by TCRdb on the reads, yielding one entry per CDR3 protein. The data contain around 740,000 distinct CDR3 sequences, approximately 40% of them seen just once; the ten biggest clones take up roughly 2.9%. Material for sequencing was PBMCs. The receptor source for this set is a human donor in good health (CMV status not recorded). Some clones in this sample may be carry-over from other donors' samples.

This chain uses TRBV28 with TRBJ1-2; no reliable D call. The CDR3 has 11 residues. Germline V lookup: CDR1 MDHEN, CDR2 SYDVKM. The V end lost 8 bases, the J end lost 8 bases, and 12 bases lay between the germline ends. CDR3 protein: CASARGGGYTF. The CDR3 DNA sequence: TGTGCCAGCGCCCGGGGTGGAGGCTACACCTTC.

This chain links TRBV2 with TRBJ2-4; D is unresolved. The germline V and J ends were trimmed by 2 bases and 0 bases, with 17 bases remaining between them. Germline CDR1 SNHLY, CDR2 FYNNEI. The CDR3 totals 18 residues. The chain's CDR3 is CASSETFMRREAKNIQYF. CDR3 coding DNA: TGTGCCAGCAGTGAAACTTTTATGCGTCGCGAAGCCAAAAACATTCAGTACTTC.

This clonotype occurred a few times. This chain joins TRBV27 and TRBJ1-1, with TRBD1 as a possible D gene (6 bases). The CDR3 extends over 14 amino acids. The V end lost 5 bases, the J end lost 4 bases, and 14 bases lay between the germline ends. Per germline, CDR1 MNHEY and CDR2 SMNVEV (reference sequence). CDR3 DNA: TGTGCCAGCAGTCAATCCACAGGGTTCACTGAAGCTTTCTTT. It yields the protein CASSQSTGFTEAFF.

This clonotype was observed a handful of times. The rearrangement uses TRBV18 and TRBJ2-7; D could derive from TRBD1 or TRBD2 (5 bases each). The V end lost 3 bases, the J end lost 6 bases, and 12 bases lay between the germline ends. Per germline, CDR1 KGHSH and CDR2 LQKENI. This CDR3 has 13 amino acids. The CDR3 spells CASSPPGPFEQYF. Written as DNA, the CDR3 is TGTGCCAGCTCACCGCCGGGGCCCTTCGAGCAGTACTTC.

This clonotype was counted only a few times. The chain recombines TRBV12-3 or TRBV12-4 with TRBJ1-1, with D possibly matching TRBD1 (6 bases). The CDR3 spans 16 residues. V was shortened by 6 bases and J by 3 bases, with 20 bases between the two germline ends. The CDR3 loop is CASRNRDILADTEAFF. As DNA, the CDR3 is TGTGCCAGCAGGAACCGGGACATCCTAGCGGACACTGAAGCTTTCTTT.

The V and J genes are TRBV12-3 or TRBV12-4 and TRBJ2-6; TRBD1 might be the D (5 bases). The CDR3 is made up of 15 amino acids. Trimming took off 3 bases at V and 1 base at J, with 7 bases between the two ends. DNA of the CDR3: TGTGCCAGCAGTTTCTCAGGGTCTGGGGCCAACGTCCTGACTTTC. Its protein product is CASSFSGSGANVLTF.

This clonotype has a handful of counts. The chain recombines TRBV19 with TRBJ2-5; D might be TRBD1 (6 bases). Germline V gives CDR1 LNHDA, CDR2 SQIVND (reference sequence). V lost 2 bases and J lost 3, with 16 bases in between. The CDR3 is made up of 16 amino acids. CDR3 coding DNA: TGTGCCAGTAGTATAAGGCGGACAGCATCCGAAGAGACCCAGTACTTC. Amino acids: CASSIRRTASEETQYF.

The chain links TRBV12-3 or TRBV12-4 to TRBJ2-1; possible D gene TRBD1, 6 bases. The germline V and J ends were trimmed by 6 bases and 4 bases, with 10 bases remaining between them. The CDR3 has 13 residues. CDR3 DNA sequence: TGTGCCAGCAGCCCCAGGGGTTACAATGAGCAGTTCTTC. It codes for CASSPRGYNEQFF.

This clonotype was found a few times. The chain joins TRBV20-1 to TRBJ2-5; TRBD2 aligns across 9 bases. The germline V gene encodes CDR1 DFQATT and CDR2 SNEGSKA (reference sequence). The J segment lost 4 bases and the V segment lost 3 bases, leaving 3 bases of the junction unmatched. CDR3 length: 13 residues. CDR3 bases: TGCAGTGCTAGGCGGGGGGGCCGAGAGACCCAGTACTTC. It is translated as CSARRGGRETQYF.

This chain uses TRBV7-6 with TRBJ2-3; 7 bases fit TRBD2. The length of the CDR3 is 19 residues. J gave up 4 bases and V 3 bases, and 19 bases lay outside the gene matches. The V gene's germline CDR1 is SGHVS and CDR2 FNYEAQ. The CDR3 nucleotides read TGTGCCAGCAGCTTCCAAACCCCACTAGCGCGGTCCTTTCCAGATACGCAGTATTTT. Translated, it gives CASSFQTPLARSFPDTQYF. Full variable domain (rest looked up from reference TRBV7-6 and TRBJ2-3): GAGVSQSPRYKVTKRGQDVALRCDPISGHVSLYWYRQALGQGPEFLTYFNYEAQQDKSGLPNDRFSAERPEGSISTLTIQRTEQRDSAMYRCASSFQTPLARSFPDTQYFGPGTRLTVL.

Comments on this clonotype: Likely a read error: the CDR3 ends without its conserved phenylalanine or tryptophan. The chain uses TRBV28 and TRBJ2-2; D is unclear. The CDR3 has 12 amino acids. V was trimmed by 3 bases and J by 4 bases, leaving 3 bases between them. Germline lookup yields CDR1 MDHEN and CDR2 SYDVKM. The CDR3 DNA reads as TGTGCCAGCAGTTTCATCACCGGGGAGCTGTTTTTG. Translating it yields CASSFITGELFL.

This rearrangement joins TRBV14 to TRBJ2-2; no clear D gene. Germline assignment: CDR1 SGHDN and CDR2 FVKESK. The ends were cut back, 1 base at V and 5 bases at J, with 17 bases in the middle. This CDR3 is 17 amino acids long. This CDR3 reads CASSQGAIWTRTGELFF. In DNA form, the CDR3 reads TGTGCCAGCAGCCAAGGGGCCATCTGGACGAGAACCGGGGAGCTGTTTTTT.

Comment on this clonotype: Without the conserved terminal phenylalanine or tryptophan, this CDR3 likely stems from a read error. The chain joins TRBV5-6 to TRBJ2-7, with 7 bases matching TRBD1. Germline values: CDR1 SGHDT, CDR2 YYEEEE. The CDR3 length is 13 residues. With V trimmed by 4 bases and J by 4 bases, 5 bases remained unmatched. The CDR3 DNA sequence: TGTGCCAGCAGCCGGGGACAGTATTACGAGCAGTACTTA. It specifies CASSRGQYYEQYL.

This clonotype was counted only a few times. The chain is built from TRBV20-1 and TRBJ2-3; 7 nucleotides agree with TRBD1. CDR1 and CDR2 from the germline V gene are DFQATT and SNEGSKA (reference sequence). J gave up 5 bases and V 4 bases, and 12 bases lay outside the gene matches. The CDR3 covers 15 residues. CDR3 in DNA: TGCAGTGCTAATCCAAGACAGGGAATACTAGATACGCAGTATTTT. It codes for CSANPRQGILDTQYF.

In this sample, this clonotype turned up a few times. This rearrangement joins TRBV19 to TRBJ2-7, with a possible D match to TRBD2 (5 bases). CDR1 and CDR2 (germline): LNHDA, SQIVND (reference sequence). The CDR3 spans 12 residues. Trimming took 1 base from V and 8 from J, leaving 9 bases between them. The CDR3 DNA reads as TGTGCCAGTAGTATAGGAGGGTCCAAGCAGTACTTC. Protein product: CASSIGGSKQYF.

The CDR3 loop is CASSLVSSGNWETQYF. In DNA, the CDR3 is TGTGCCAGCAGCTTAGTTTCTAGCGGGAACTGGGAGACCCAGTACTTC. V gene TRBV7-2 combines with J gene TRBJ2-5; 9 bases fit TRBD2. Germline V CDR1 and CDR2: SGHTA, FQGNSA. The CDR3 length is 16 residues. The V and J ends lost 1 base and 5 bases, in that order; junction bases with no gene match: 8. Together with reference TRBV7-2 and TRBJ2-5, the CDR3 gives the full variable domain: GAGVSQSPSNKVTEKGKDVELRCDPISGHTALYWYRQSLGQGLEFLIYFQGNSAPDKSGLPSDRFSAERTGGSVSTLTIQRTQQEDSAVYLCASSLVSSGNWETQYFGPGTRLLVL.

This sequence joins TRBV19 and TRBJ1-1, with D hard to call. The V and J ends lost 2 bases and 2 bases respectively, with 12 bases between them. Germline V gives CDR1 LNHDA, CDR2 SQIVND (reference sequence). This CDR3 contains 15 residues. CDR3 residues: CASSISGSLNTEAFF. The CDR3 region has the DNA TGTGCCAGTAGTATATCGGGCAGTTTAAACACTGAAGCTTTCTTT.

This clonotype was detected only a few times. This chain links TRBV5-6 with TRBJ2-1, with 8 bases identical to TRBD1. CDR3 length equals 16 residues. The J segment lost 3 bases and the V segment lost 5 bases, leaving 10 bases of the junction unmatched. Germline V CDR1 and CDR2: SGHDT, YYEEEE. CDR3 DNA: TGTGCCAGCAGTTGGCCGGGACAGGCAAACTACAATGAGCAGTTCTTC. This encodes CASSWPGQANYNEQFF.

This clonotype has a handful of counts. The rearrangement joins TRBV29-1 to TRBJ1-2; D ambiguous. Germline CDR1 and CDR2: SQVTM and ANQGSEA. V lost 3 bases, J lost 2 bases, and 7 bases lay in between. The CDR3 contains 12 residues. The CDR3 DNA reads TGCAGCGTTGAGAGTAACAACTATGGCTACACCTTC. It specifies CSVESNNYGYTF.

This clonotype occurred many times. This chain links TRBV7-2 with TRBJ2-2; a possible D gene is TRBD2 (6 bases). The CDR3 covers 14 residues. The ends were cut back, 6 bases at V and 4 bases at J, with 12 bases in the middle. The germline V gene has CDR1 SGHTA and CDR2 FQGNSA. DNA for the CDR3: TGTGCCAGCAGTGAGCGGGTTCGCACCGGGGAGCTGTTTTTT. This translates into CASSERVRTGELFF.

This clonotype was counted at least ten times. The gene calls are TRBV7-6 and TRBJ2-6; 11 bases align to TRBD1. The V and J ends lost 5 bases and 0 bases, in that order; junction bases with no gene match: 6. This CDR3 is built from 18 residues. Germline CDR1 and CDR2: SGHVS and FNYEAQ. DNA of the CDR3: TGTGCCAGCAGCACCTGGACAGGGGGCGTCTCTGGGGCCAACGTCCTGACTTTC. Its protein is CASSTWTGGVSGANVLTF.

This clonotype appeared a single time. The rearrangement links TRBV12-3 or TRBV12-4 to TRBJ2-7; unclear D gene. The V end was cut by 2 bases, the J end by 2 bases, with 13 bases between. This CDR3 is 15 amino acids long. The CDR3 coding sequence is TGTGCCAGCAGTTTACAGGTGGCCCTCGCCTACGAGCAGTACTTC. This translates into CASSLQVALAYEQYF.

In its sample, this clonotype was seen a few times. This sequence joins TRBV7-2 and TRBJ2-2, with D possibly matching TRBD2 (5 bases). Trimming removed 5 bases at V and 3 bases at J, with 10 bases between. The CDR3 contains 14 residues. Per germline, CDR1 SGHTA and CDR2 FQGNSA. The chain's CDR3 is CASSKGGYTGELFF. The DNA of the CDR3 is TGTGCCAGCAGCAAGGGCGGGTACACCGGGGAGCTGTTTTTT.

The chain recombines TRBV11-2 with TRBJ1-2, with D possibly TRBD1 on 6 matching bases. The length of the CDR3 is 13 residues. Trimming took 6 bases from V and 8 from J, leaving 16 bases between them. Germline lookup yields CDR1 SGHAT and CDR2 FQNNGV. For the CDR3, the DNA is TGTGCCAGCAGTCCGGGACAAGTAAACGGCTACACCTTC. Its translation: CASSPGQVNGYTF. Full variable domain (rest looked up from reference TRBV11-2 and TRBJ1-2): EAGVAQSPRYKIIEKRQSVAFWCNPISGHATLYWYQQILGQGPKLLIQFQNNGVVDDSQLPKDRFSAERLKGVDSTLKIQPAKLEDSAVYLCASSPGQVNGYTFGSGTRLTVV.

This clonotype was seen only once. The gene calls are TRBV5-1 and TRBJ1-2; D is perhaps TRBD1 (5 bases). V was shortened by 4 bases and J by 0 bases, with 13 bases between the two germline ends. Germline CDR1 and CDR2: SGHRS and YFSETQ. CDR3 length: 15 residues. The CDR3 DNA is TGCGCCAGCAGCCAAGGACAAGCGGCTAACTATGGCTACACCTTC. Its translation: CASSQGQAANYGYTF.